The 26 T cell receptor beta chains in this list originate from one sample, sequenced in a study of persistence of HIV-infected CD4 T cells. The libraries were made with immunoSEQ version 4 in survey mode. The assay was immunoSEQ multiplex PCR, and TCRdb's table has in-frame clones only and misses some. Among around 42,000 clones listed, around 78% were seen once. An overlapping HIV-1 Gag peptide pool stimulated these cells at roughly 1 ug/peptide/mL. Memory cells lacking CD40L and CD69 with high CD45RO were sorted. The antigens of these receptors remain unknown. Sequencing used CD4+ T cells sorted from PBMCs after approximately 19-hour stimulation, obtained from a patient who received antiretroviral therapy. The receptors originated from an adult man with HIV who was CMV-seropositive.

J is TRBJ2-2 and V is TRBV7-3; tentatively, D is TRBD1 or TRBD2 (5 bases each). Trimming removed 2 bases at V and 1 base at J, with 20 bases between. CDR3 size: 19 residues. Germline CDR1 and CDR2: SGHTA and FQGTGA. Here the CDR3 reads CASSLERVGRTLNTGELFF. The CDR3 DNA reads TGTGCCAGCAGCTTAGAAAGGGTGGGGCGGACTTTGAACACCGGGGAGCTGTTTTTT.

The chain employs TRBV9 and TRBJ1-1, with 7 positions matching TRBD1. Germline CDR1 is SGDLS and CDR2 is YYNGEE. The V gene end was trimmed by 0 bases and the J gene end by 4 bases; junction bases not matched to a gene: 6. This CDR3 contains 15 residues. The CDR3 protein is CASSVGMTGSTEAFF. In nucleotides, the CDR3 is TGTGCCAGCAGCGTAGGTATGACAGGGAGCACTGAAGCTTTCTTT.

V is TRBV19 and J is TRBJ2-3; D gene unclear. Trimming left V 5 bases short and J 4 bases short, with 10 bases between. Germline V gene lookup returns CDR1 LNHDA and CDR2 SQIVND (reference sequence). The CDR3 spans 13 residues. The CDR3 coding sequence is TGTGCCAGTAGTTTCCGGACCTCAGATACGCAGTATTTT. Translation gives CASSFRTSDTQYF.

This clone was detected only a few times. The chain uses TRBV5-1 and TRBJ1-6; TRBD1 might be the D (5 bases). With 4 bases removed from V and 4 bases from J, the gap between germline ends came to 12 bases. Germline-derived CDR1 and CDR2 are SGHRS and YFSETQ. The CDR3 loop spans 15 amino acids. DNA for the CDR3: TGCGCCAGCAGCGAGGGACCGATGTATAATTCACCCCTCCACTTT. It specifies CASSEGPMYNSPLHF.

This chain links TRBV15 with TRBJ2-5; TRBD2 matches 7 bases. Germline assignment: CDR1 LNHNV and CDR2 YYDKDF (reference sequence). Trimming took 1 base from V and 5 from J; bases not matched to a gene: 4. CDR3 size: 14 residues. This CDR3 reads CATSRVGGDETQYF. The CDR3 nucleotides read TGTGCCACCAGCAGAGTGGGAGGGGACGAGACCCAGTACTTC.

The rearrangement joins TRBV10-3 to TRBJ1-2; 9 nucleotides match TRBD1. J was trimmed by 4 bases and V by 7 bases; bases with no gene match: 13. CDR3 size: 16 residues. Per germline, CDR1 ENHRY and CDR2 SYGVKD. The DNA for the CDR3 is TGTGCCATCACCCCGGACAGGGGAGTGGGGGGCTATGGCTACACCTTC. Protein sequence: CAITPDRGVGGYGYTF.

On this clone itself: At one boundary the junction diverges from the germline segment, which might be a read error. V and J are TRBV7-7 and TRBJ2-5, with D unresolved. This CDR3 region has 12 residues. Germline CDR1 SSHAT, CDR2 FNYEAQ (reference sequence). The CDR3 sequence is CASSHHQGTQYF. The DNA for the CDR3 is TGTGCCAGCAGCCATCACCAAGGGACCCAGTACTTC.

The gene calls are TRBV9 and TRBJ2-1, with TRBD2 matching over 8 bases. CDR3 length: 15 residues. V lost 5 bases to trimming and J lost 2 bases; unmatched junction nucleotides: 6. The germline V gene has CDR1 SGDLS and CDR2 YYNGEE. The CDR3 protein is CASSPGLVAYNEQFF. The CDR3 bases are TGTGCCAGCAGTCCGGGACTAGTGGCCTACAATGAGCAGTTCTTC.

The CDR3: CASRLGQGWYGYTF. CDR3 DNA: TGTGCCAGCAGGTTAGGACAGGGTTGGTATGGCTACACCTTC. This sequence joins TRBV28 and TRBJ1-2; 8 nucleotides align to TRBD1. The germline gives CDR1 MDHEN, CDR2 SYDVKM. The CDR3 totals 14 residues. With 6 bases clipped from V and 5 bases from J, the junction kept 8 bases outside the gene matches.

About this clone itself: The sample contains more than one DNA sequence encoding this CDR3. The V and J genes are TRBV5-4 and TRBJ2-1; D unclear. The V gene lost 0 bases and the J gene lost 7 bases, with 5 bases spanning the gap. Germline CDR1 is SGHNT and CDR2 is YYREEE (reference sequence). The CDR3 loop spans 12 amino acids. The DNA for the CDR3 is TGTGCCAGCAGCTTGGATAGGAATGAGCAGTTCTTC. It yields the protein CASSLDRNEQFF.

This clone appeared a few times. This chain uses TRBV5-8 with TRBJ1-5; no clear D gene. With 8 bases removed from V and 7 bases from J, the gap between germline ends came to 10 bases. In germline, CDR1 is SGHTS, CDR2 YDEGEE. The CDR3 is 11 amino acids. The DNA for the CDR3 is TGTGCCAGTTCTTTGGGGCAGCCCCAGCATTTT. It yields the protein CASSLGQPQHF.

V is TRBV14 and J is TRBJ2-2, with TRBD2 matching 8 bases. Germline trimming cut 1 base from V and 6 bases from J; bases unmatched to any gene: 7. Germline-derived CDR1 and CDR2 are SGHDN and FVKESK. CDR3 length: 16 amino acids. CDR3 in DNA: TGTGCCAGCAGCCAAGTTGCGGGAGGAGCCCCCGGGGAGCTGTTTTTT. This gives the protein CASSQVAGGAPGELFF.

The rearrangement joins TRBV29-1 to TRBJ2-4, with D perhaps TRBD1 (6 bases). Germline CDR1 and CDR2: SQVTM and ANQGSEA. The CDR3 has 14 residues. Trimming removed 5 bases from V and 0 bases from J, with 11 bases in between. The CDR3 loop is CSVSGQSAKNIQYF. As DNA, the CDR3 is TGCAGCGTTAGCGGACAGTCAGCCAAAAACATTCAGTACTTC.

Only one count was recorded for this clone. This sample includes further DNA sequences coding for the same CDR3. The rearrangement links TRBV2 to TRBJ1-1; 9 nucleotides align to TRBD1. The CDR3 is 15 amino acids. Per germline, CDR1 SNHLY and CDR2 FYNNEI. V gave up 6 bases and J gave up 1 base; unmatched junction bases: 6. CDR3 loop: CASRGDRAGNTEAFF. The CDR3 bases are TGTGCCAGCAGGGGGGACAGGGCCGGGAACACTGAAGCTTTCTTT.

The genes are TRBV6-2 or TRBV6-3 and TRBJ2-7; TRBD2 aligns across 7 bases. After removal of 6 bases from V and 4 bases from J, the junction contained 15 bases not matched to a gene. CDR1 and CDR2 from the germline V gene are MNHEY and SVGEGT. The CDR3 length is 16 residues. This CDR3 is CASSLQSGRTRYEQYF. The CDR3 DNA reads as TGTGCCAGCAGCCTACAGTCCGGGCGGACTAGGTACGAGCAGTACTTC.

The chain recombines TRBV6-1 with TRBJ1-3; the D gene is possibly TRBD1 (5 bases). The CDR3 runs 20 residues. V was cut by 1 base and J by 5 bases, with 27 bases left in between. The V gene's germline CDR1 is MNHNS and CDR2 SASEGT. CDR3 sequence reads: CASSEGSGMGSGTIRNTIYF. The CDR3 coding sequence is TGTGCCAGCAGTGAAGGGTCAGGGATGGGATCGGGGACCATTAGAAACACCATATATTTT.

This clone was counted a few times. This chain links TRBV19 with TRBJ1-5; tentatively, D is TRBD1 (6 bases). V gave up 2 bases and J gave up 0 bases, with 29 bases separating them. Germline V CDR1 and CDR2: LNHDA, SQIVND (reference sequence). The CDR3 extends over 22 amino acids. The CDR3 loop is CASSITAIGPPTGFYSNQPQHF. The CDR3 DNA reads TGTGCCAGTAGTATAACCGCAATAGGGCCTCCGACAGGATTTTATAGCAATCAGCCCCAGCATTTT.

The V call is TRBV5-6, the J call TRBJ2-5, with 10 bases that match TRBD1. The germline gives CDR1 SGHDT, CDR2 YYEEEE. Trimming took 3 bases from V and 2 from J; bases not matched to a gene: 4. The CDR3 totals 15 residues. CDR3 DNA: TGTGCCAGCAGCTCAGTGGACAGGGGGCAAGAGACCCAGTACTTC. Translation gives CASSSVDRGQETQYF.

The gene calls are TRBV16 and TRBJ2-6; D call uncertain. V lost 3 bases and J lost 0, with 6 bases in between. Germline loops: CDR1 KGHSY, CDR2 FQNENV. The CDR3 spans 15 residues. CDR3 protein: CASSQGRSGANVLTF. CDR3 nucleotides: TGTGCCAGCAGCCAGGGTCGCTCTGGGGCCAACGTCCTGACTTTC.

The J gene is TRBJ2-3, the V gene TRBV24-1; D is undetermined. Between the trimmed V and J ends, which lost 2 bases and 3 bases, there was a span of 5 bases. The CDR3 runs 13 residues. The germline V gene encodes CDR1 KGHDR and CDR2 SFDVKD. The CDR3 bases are TGTGCCACCAGTGATTCGGTTACAGATACGCAGTATTTT. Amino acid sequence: CATSDSVTDTQYF.

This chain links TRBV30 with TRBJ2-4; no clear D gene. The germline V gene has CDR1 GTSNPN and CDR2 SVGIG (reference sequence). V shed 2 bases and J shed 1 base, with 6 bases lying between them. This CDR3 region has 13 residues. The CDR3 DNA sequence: TGTGCCTGGAGTTTGGGGGCCAAAAACATTCAGTACTTC. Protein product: CAWSLGAKNIQYF.

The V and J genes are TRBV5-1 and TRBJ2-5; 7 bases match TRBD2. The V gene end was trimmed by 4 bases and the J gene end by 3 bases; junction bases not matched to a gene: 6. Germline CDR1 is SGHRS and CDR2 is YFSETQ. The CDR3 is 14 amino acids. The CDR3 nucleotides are TGCGCCAGCAGCCAGGAGCGGGGAGAAGAGACCCAGTACTTC. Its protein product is CASSQERGEETQYF.

CDR3 nucleotides: TGTGCCAGTAGTCCCGGGGACAGGCCCTCCGAGCAGTACTTC. Its protein is CASSPGDRPSEQYF. The chain carries TRBV19 and TRBJ2-7; the match to TRBD1 covers 8 bases. The CDR3 length is 14 residues. The V gene's germline CDR1 is LNHDA and CDR2 SQIVND (reference sequence). Trimming at V came to 5 bases and at J to 6 bases, leaving 9 bases not matched to a gene.

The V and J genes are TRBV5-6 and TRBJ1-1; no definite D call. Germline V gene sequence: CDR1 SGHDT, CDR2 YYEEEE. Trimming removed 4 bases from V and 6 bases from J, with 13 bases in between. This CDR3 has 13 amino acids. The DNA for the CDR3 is TGTGCCAGCAGCCCCCCTGCGAGGGCTGAAGCTTTCTTT. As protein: CASSPPARAEAFF. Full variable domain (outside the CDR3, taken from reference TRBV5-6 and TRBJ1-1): DAGVTQSPTHLIKTRGQQVTLRCSPKSGHDTVSWYQQALGQGPQFIFQYYEEEERQRGNFPDRFSGHQFPNYSSELNVNALLLGDSALYLCASSPPARAEAFFGQGTRLTVV.

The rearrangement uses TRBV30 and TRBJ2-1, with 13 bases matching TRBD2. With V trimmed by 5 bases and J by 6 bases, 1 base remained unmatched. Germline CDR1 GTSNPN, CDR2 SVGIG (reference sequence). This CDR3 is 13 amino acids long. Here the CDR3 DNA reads TGTGCCTGGGGACTAGCGGGAGCCAATGAGCAGTTCTTC. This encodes CAWGLAGANEQFF.

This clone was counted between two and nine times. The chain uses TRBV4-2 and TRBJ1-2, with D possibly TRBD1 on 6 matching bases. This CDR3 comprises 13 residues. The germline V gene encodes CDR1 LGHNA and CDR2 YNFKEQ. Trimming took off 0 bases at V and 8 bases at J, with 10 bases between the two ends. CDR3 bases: TGTGCCAGCAGCCAAGACTGGGGGCGAGGCTACACCTTC. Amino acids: CASSQDWGRGYTF.